A selection of T cell receptor beta chains follows, all from one sample in a study of blood T cell repertoires in COVID-19. The protocol was immunoSEQ multiplex PCR, while the TCRdb copy is restricted to in-frame clones and leaves out a portion. This table has around 94,000 clones, 70% to 90% appearing once. The sequencing sample was made of peripheral blood. These receptor sequences come from a man between 45 and 60 years old with active or convalescent COVID-19. Each CDR3 is given with its conserved first and last residue. A D gene is named only where the DNA matches it firmly. Some rows mark clone size as missing; the rest say once, few, many or name a class of expanded clone.

>.|.|TRBV6-4|TRBJ1-2
TGTGCCAGCAGTGCCAATCCCGGGACACTCTATGGCTACACCTTC
CASSANPGTLYGYTF
>TRBD2|.|TRBV11-2|TRBJ2-3
TGTGCCAGCAGTCCAAGACTAGCGGTGGGCACAGATACGCAGTATTTT
CASSPRLAVGTDTQYF
>.|.|TRBV18|TRBJ2-2
TGTGCCAGCTCACCGATGTCAGGGCCGAACACCGGGGAGCTGTTTTTT
CASSPMSGPNTGELFF
>TRBD1|.|TRBV11-2|TRBJ2-3
TGTGCCAGCAGCCTCAGACAGGGAGTAGATACGCAGTATTTT
CASSLRQGVDTQYF
>TRBD2|.|TRBV2|TRBJ2-5
TGTGCCAGCCCCCGGGGACTAGCGGTTCAAGAGACCCAGTACTTC
CASPRGLAVQETQYF
>.|.|TRBV30|TRBJ1-6
TGTGCCTGGAGGCCCAGGGGAAGAACGTCACCCCTCCACTTT
CAWRPRGRTSPLHF
>TRBD2|.|TRBV6-5|TRBJ2-5
TGTGCCAGCAGTTACTCGACGGGGGGGGAGGGAGAGACCCAGTACTTC
CASSYSTGGEGETQYF
>TRBD2|.|TRBV7-2|TRBJ2-1
TGTGCCAGCAGCTTATCTCTGGGGAGCGGACTAGGGAATGAGCAGTTCTTC
CASSLSLGSGLGNEQFF
>.|.|TRBV3-1/TRBV3-2|TRBJ2-2
TGTGCCAGCAGCCTATACAGGGCCCTTAGGGCAAACACCGGGGAGCTGTTTTTT
CASSLYRALRANTGELFF
>TRBD1|.|TRBV10-3|TRBJ1-2
TGTGCCATCACCTCGACAGGGAACTATGGCTACACCTTC
CAITSTGNYGYTF
>.|.|TRBV6-1|TRBJ1-3
TGTGCCAGCAGTGAAGGAGAATGGACCATATATTTT
CASSEGEWTIYF
>.|.|TRBV19|TRBJ1-5
TGTGCCAGTAGTATAGAGGCAAGCAATCAGCCCCAGCATTTT
CASSIEASNQPQHF
>TRBD1|once|TRBV24-1|TRBJ2-2
TGTGCCACCAGTGACACCCCGGGACAGTCCGGGGAGCTGTTTTTT
CATSDTPGQSGELFF
>.|.|TRBV19|TRBJ1-6
TGTGCCACCTCTCCTGGGGGGAACTCACCCCTCCACTTT
CATSPGGNSPLHF
>TRBD1|.|TRBV10-2|TRBJ1-6
TGCGCCAGCAGTGAGGGGACAGGGAGTAATTCACCCCTCCACTTT
CASSEGTGSNSPLHF
>.|.|TRBV28|TRBJ1-1
TGTGCCAGCAGTTTGGGGGTGACAGGTGGGGACACTGAAGCTTTCTTT
CASSLGVTGGDTEAFF
>.|.|TRBV5-8|TRBJ1-2
TGTGCCAGCAGCTTGCAGCCAGGGCGAGCTAACTATGGCTACACCTTC
CASSLQPGRANYGYTF
>.|.|TRBV5-4|TRBJ2-1
TGTGCCAGCAGCTTGCTCGACAACTCCTACAATGAGCAGTTCTTC
CASSLLDNSYNEQFF
>TRBD1|.|TRBV11-2|TRBJ1-5
TGTGCCAGCAGCTTGGGCCTCCGGGACAGCCGGAATCAGCCCCAGCATTTT
CASSLGLRDSRNQPQHF
>TRBD1|.|TRBV19|TRBJ2-1
TGTGCCAGTAGTACCCACGGGACAGGCCGTAACAATGAGCAGTTCTTC
CASSTHGTGRNNEQFF
>TRBD1|.|TRBV5-1|TRBJ1-4
TGCGCCAGCAGCTTTAGCAGGACAGGGACTAATGAAAAACTGTTTTTT
CASSFSRTGTNEKLFF
>.|.|TRBV20-1|TRBJ1-1
TGCAGTGCTAGAGTTACAGACGCTTTCTTT
CSARVTDAFF